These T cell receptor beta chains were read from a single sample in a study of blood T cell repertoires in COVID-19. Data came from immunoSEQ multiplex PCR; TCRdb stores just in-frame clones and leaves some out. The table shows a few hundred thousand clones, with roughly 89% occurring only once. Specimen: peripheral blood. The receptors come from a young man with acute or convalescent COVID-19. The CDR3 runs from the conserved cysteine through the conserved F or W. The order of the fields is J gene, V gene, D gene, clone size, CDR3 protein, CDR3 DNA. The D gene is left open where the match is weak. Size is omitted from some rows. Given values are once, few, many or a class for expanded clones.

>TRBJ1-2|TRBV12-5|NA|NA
CASGSTTGAYGYTF
TGTGCTAGTGGTTCAACGACGGGAGCCTATGGCTACACCTTC
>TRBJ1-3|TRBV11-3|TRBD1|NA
CASSRGQGENTIYF
TGTGCCAGCAGCCGGGGACAGGGCGAAAACACCATATATTTT
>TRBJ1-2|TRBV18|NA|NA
CASSLPPGQQTSPGYTF
TGTGCCAGCTCACTTCCGCCGGGACAACAAACATCCCCTGGCTACACCTTC
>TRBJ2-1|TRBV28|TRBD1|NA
CASSPRGQGRADEQFF
TGTGCCAGCAGTCCCAGGGGACAGGGCCGTGCGGATGAGCAGTTCTTC
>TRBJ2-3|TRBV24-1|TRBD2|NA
CATSDPQRGAGDTQYF
TGTGCCACCAGTGATCCTCAGCGGGGGGCCGGGGATACGCAGTATTTT
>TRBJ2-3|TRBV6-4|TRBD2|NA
CASSVGTSYTDTQYF
TGTGCCAGCAGTGTTGGGACTAGCTACACAGATACGCAGTATTTT
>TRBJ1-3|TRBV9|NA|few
CASSPRPGAENTIYF
TGTGCCAGCAGCCCAAGACCAGGGGCGGAAAACACCATATATTTT
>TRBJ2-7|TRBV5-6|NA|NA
CASSSSGFEQYF
TGTGCCAGCAGCTCTTCAGGTTTCGAGCAGTACTTC
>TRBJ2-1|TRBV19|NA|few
CASSIEGGSSDEQFF
TGTGCCAGTAGTATTGAGGGGGGGTCCAGCGATGAGCAGTTCTTC
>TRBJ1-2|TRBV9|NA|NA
CASSPHDRNNYGYTF
TGTGCCAGCAGCCCTCATGACAGGAATAACTATGGCTACACCTTC
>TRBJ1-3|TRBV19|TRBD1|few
CASSIRQGAGNTIYF
TGTGCCAGTAGTATACGTCAGGGGGCTGGAAACACCATATATTTT
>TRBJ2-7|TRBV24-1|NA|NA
CATSDPIPEVPYEQYF
TGTGCCACCAGTGATCCTATACCTGAGGTCCCCTACGAGCAGTACTTC
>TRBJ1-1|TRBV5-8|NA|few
CASSLELGTSEAFF
TGTGCCAGCAGCTTGGAGTTGGGGACATCGGAAGCTTTCTTT
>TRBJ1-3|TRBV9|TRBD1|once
CASSVKGAHSGNTIYF
TGTGCCAGCAGCGTGAAGGGGGCACACTCTGGAAACACCATATATTTT
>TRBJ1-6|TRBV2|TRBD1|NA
CASRGDRGAENSPLHF
TGTGCCAGCAGGGGGGACAGGGGCGCGGAAAATTCACCCCTCCACTTT
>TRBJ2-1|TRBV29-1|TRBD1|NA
CSPRQGVNNEQFF
TGCAGCCCAAGACAGGGAGTAAACAATGAGCAGTTCTTC
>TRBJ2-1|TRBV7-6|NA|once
CASSSTTTFEQFF
TGTGCCAGCAGTTCAACGACGACTTTTGAGCAGTTCTTC
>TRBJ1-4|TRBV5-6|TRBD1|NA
CASSYDPRDRGEKLFF
TGTGCCAGCAGCTATGACCCTCGGGACAGGGGCGAAAAACTGTTTTTT
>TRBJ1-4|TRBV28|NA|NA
CASSPAGAQNEKLFF
TGTGCCAGCAGCCCCGCGGGGGCCCAGAATGAAAAACTGTTTTTT
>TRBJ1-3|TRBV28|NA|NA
CASSLIAGNTIYF
TGTGCCAGCAGCCTTATAGCAGGAAACACCATATATTTT
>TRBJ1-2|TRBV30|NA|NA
CAWTSGLGGDGYTF
TGTGCCTGGACCTCGGGTTTGGGGGGTGATGGCTACACCTTC
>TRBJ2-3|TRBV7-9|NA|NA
CASSLGRGLDTQYF
TGTGCCAGCAGCTTAGGTCGCGGTTTGGATACGCAGTATTTT
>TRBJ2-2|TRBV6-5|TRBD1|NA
CASRADRGRTGELFF
TGTGCCAGCAGAGCAGACAGGGGAAGGACCGGGGAGCTGTTTTTT
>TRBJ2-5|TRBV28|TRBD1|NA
CASSLLVTNRGQETQYF
TGTGCCAGCAGTTTATTAGTAACGAACAGGGGGCAAGAGACCCAGTACTTC
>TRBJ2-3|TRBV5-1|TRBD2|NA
CASSLGLAGGRNTQYF
TGCGCCAGCAGCTTGGGACTAGCGGGGGGGCGGAATACGCAGTATTTT
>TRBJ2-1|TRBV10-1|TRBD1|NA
CASSEPGTGRVNEQFF
TGCGCCAGCAGTGAACCCGGGACAGGGCGGGTCAATGAGCAGTTCTTC
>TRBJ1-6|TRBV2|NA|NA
CASNRGARTANSPLHF
TGTGCCAGTAATAGAGGGGCCCGGACAGCTAATTCACCCCTCCACTTT
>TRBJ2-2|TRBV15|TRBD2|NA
CATSRGLGGSNTGELFF
TGTGCCACCAGCAGAGGACTCGGGGGGTCAAACACCGGGGAGCTGTTTTTT
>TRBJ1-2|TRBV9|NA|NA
CASSVGQDYGYTF
TGTGCCAGCAGCGTCGGACAAGACTATGGCTACACCTTC
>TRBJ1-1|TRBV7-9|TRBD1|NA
CASSTGQLNTEAFF
TGTGCCAGCAGCACGGGACAGTTGAACACTGAAGCTTTCTTT
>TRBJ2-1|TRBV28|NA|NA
CASSLGGPNNEQFF
TGTGCCAGCAGCTTGGGGGGACCCAACAATGAGCAGTTCTTC
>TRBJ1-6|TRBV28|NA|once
CASTEHSQGNSPLHF
TGTGCCAGCACCGAACACTCTCAGGGAAATTCACCCCTCCACTTT
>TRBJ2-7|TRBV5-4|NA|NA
CASSFGVYEQYF
TGTGCCAGCAGCTTCGGAGTCTACGAGCAGTACTTC
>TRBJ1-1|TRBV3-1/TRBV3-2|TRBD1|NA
CASSHLGTGGIEAFF
TGTGCCAGCAGCCATCTGGGGACAGGGGGCATTGAAGCTTTCTTT
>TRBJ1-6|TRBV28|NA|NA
CASKTGNISPLHF
TGTGCCAGCAAAACAGGGAATATTTCACCCCTCCACTTT
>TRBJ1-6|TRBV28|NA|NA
CASRGATGNSPLHF
TGTGCCAGCAGGGGCGCTACAGGGAATTCACCCCTCCACTTT
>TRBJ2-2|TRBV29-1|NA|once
CSVAPGLMNTGELFF
TGCAGCGTTGCCCCGGGACTTATGAACACCGGGGAGCTGTTTTTT
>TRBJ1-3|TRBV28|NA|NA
CASSLPGNSGNTIYF
TGTGCCAGCAGTTTACCCGGTAACTCTGGAAACACCATATATTTT
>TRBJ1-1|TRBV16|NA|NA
CASSLPTRGWNTEAFF
TGTGCCAGCAGCCTCCCGACTAGGGGCTGGAACACTGAAGCTTTCTTT
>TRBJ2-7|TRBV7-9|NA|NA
CASLRAPWREQYF
TGTGCCTCCCTCAGGGCTCCCTGGCGCGAGCAGTACTTC
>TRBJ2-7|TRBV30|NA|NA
CAWSVGRRYEQYF
TGTGCCTGGAGTGTAGGGAGGAGGTACGAGCAGTACTTC
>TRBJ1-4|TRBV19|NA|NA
CASSRLSGVVNEKLFF
TGTGCCAGTAGTAGGCTCAGCGGCGTGGTTAATGAAAAACTGTTTTTT
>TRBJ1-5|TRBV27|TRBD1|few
CASSLSRGQGAFQPQHF
TGTGCCAGCAGTTTATCGAGGGGACAGGGGGCGTTTCAGCCCCAGCATTTT
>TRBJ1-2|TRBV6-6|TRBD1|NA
CASSLNIRDRRGYTF
TGTGCCAGCAGTCTCAATATCCGGGACAGAAGAGGCTACACCTTC
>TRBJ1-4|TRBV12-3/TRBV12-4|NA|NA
CASSPTVHEKLFF
TGTGCCAGCAGCCCGACTGTTCATGAAAAACTGTTTTTT
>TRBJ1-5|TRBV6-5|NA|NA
CASSRTPDQPQHF
TGTGCCAGCAGCCGAACCCCAGATCAGCCCCAGCATTTT
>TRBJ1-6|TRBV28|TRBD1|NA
CASRGTGITFSPLHF
TGTGCCAGCAGGGGGACAGGCATCACTTTTTCACCCCTCCACTTT
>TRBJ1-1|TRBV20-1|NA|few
CSALHTEAFF
TGCAGTGCTCTCCACACTGAAGCTTTCTTT
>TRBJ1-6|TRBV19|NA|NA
CASRFSSYNSPLHF
TGTGCCAGTAGGTTCAGCTCCTATAATTCACCCCTCCACTTT